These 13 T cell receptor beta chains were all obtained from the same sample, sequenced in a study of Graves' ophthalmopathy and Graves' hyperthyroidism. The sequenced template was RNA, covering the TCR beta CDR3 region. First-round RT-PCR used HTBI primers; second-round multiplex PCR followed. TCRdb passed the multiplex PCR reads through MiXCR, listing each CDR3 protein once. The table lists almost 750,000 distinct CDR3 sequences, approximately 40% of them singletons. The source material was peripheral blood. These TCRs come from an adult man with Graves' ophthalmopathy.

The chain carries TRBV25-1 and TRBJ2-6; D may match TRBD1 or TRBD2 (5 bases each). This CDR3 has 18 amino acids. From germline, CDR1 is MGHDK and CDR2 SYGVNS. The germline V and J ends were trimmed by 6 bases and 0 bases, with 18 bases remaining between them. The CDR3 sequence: CASSPSGTTVSGANVLTF. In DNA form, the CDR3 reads TGTGCCAGCAGCCCCTCCGGGACGACAGTCTCTGGGGCCAACGTCCTGACTTTC.

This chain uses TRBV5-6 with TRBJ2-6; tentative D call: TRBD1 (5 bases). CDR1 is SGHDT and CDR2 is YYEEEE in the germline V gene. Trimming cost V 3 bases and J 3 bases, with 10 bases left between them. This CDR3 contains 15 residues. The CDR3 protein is CASSYRLSGANVLTF. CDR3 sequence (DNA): TGTGCCAGCAGCTACAGGTTAAGTGGGGCCAACGTCCTGACTTTC.

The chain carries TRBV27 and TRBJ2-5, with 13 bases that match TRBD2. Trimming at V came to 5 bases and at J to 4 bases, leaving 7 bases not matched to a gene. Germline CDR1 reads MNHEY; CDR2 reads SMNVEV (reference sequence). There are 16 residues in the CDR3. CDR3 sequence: CASSPPLAGGRETQYF. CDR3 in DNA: TGTGCCAGCAGTCCCCCACTAGCGGGAGGGCGAGAGACCCAGTACTTC.

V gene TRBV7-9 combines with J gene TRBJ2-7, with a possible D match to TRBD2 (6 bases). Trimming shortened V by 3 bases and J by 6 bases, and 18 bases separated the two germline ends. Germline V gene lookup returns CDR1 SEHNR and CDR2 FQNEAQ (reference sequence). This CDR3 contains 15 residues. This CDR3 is CASSFWRGSSREQYF. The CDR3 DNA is TGTGCCAGCAGCTTTTGGAGGGGCAGCTCTCGCGAGCAGTACTTC.

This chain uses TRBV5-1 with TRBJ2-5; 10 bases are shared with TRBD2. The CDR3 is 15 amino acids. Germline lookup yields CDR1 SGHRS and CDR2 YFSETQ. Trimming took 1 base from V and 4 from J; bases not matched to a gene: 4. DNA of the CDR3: TGCGCCAGCAGCTTGAGTCTAGCGGGAGCAGAGACCCAGTACTTC. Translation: CASSLSLAGAETQYF.

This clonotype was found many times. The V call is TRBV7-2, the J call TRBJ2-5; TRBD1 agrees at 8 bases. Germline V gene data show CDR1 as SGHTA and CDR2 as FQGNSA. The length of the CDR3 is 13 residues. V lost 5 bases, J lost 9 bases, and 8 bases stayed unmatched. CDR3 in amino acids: CASSISQGAAQYF. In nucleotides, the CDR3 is TGTGCCAGCAGCATAAGTCAGGGGGCGGCCCAGTACTTC. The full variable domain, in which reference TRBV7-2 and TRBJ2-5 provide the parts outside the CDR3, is GAGVSQSPSNKVTEKGKDVELRCDPISGHTALYWYRQSLGQGLEFLIYFQGNSAPDKSGLPSDRFSAERTGGSVSTLTIQRTQQEDSAVYLCASSISQGAAQYFGPGTRLLVL.

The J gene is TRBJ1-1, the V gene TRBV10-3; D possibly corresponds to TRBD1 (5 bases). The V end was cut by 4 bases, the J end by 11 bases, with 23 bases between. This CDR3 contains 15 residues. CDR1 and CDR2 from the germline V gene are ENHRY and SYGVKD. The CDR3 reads CAISGGEGLASVAFF. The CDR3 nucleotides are TGTGCCATCAGTGGAGGGGAGGGCCTAGCTTCTGTGGCTTTCTTT.

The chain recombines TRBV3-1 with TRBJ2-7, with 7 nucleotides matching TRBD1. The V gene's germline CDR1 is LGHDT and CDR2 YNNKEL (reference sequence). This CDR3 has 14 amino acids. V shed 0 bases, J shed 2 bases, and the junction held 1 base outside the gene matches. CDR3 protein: CASSQEGTAYEQYF. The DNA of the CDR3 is TGTGCCAGCAGCCAAGAGGGGACAGCCTACGAGCAGTACTTC.

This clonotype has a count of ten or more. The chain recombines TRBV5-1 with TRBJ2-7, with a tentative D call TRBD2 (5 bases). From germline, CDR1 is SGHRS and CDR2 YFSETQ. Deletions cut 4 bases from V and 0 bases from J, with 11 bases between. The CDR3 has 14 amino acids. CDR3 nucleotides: TGCGCCAGCAGCACTACCGGGAACTCCTACGAGCAGTACTTC. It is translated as CASSTTGNSYEQYF.

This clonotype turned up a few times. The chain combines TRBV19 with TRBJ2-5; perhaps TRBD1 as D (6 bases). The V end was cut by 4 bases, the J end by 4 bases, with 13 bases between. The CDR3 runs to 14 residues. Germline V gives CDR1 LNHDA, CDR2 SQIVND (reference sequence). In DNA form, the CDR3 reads TGTGCCAGTAGTACGACAGGTTTTGGAGAGACCCAGTACTTC. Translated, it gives CASSTTGFGETQYF. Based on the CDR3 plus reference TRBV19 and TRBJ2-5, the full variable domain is DGGITQSPKYLFRKEGQNVTLSCEQNLNHDAMYWYRQDPGQGLRLIYYSQIVNDFQKGDIAEGYSVSREKKESFPLTVTSAQKNPTAFYLCASSTTGFGETQYFGPGTRLLVL.

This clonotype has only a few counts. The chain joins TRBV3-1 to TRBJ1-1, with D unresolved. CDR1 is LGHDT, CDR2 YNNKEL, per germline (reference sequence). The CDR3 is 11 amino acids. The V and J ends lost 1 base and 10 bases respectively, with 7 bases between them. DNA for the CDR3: TGTGCCAGCAGCCAAGGGAAGGGAGCTTTCTTT. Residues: CASSQGKGAFF.

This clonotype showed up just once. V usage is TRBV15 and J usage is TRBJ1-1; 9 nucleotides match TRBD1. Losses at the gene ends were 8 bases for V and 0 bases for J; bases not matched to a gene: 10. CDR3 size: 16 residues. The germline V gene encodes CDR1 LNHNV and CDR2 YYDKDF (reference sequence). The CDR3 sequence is CATRTGTGTMNTEAFF. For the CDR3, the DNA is TGTGCCACCCGGACCGGGACAGGGACCATGAACACTGAAGCTTTCTTT.

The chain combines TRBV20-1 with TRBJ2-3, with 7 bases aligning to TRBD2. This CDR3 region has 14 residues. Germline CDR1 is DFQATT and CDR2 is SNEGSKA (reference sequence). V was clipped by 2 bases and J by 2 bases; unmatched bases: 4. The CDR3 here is CSARSGLPTDTQYF. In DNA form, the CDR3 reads TGCAGTGCTAGATCGGGACTACCCACAGATACGCAGTATTTT.